What follows is one T cell receptor (beta chain) and its context. Its specificity is unknown. Relative to the germline gene, one junction end is altered; a read error may explain this. A second about 7 to 11 cycle PCR used barcoded and J-beta primers. The authors tagged each cDNA molecule using a template-switch adaptor with 12 random nucleotides. Samples each returned at least 2.5 million CDR3-containing paired-end reads. Using its own MiXCR run on the 5' RACE reads, TCRdb lists one record per CDR3 protein. The sample holds approximately 1,100,000 distinct CDR3 sequences; roughly 45% are singletons and the top ten take 15% to 20%. The germline CDR1 and CDR2 sequences are MNHEY and SVGAGI. The CDR3 loop spans 13 amino acids. This specimen belongs to a study of blood T cells in healthy people across ages. Overall study findings and caveats: Both naive CD4+ cell counts and diversity were greater in long-lived donors than in aged donors.

Specimen: blood. This TCR was recovered from a woman in her sixties or seventies in good health. The chain carries TRBV6-5 and TRBJ2-5, with D hard to call. CDR3 in DNA: TGTGCCAGCAGTGACTCGGTGGGGGAGACCCAGTACTTC. Protein sequence: CASSDSVGETQYF.